The 30 T cell receptor beta chains below come from one sample, sequenced in a study of blood T cell repertoires in COVID-19. Some clones are missing from TCRdb's copy, which holds only in-frame ones; the method was immunoSEQ multiplex PCR. Among over 35,000 clones listed, 70% to 90% were seen once. The sequencing input was peripheral blood. Receptors originate from a man aged 60 to 75 with active COVID-19.

As DNA, the CDR3 is TGTGCCAGCAGCTTAGGGCCCGACAATGAGCAGTTCTTC. Amino acids: CASSLGPDNEQFF. V usage is TRBV7-2 and J usage is TRBJ2-1; the D is unclear. CDR1 is SGHTA and CDR2 is FQGNSA in the germline V gene. This CDR3 contains 13 residues. Trimming stripped 1 base from V and 5 bases from J, with 6 bases between.

The CDR3 DNA sequence: TGCGCCAGCAGCTTGGGAACAGAAGCAACTAATGAAAAACTGTTTTTT. This translates into CASSLGTEATNEKLFF. The rearrangement joins TRBV5-1 to TRBJ1-4; D not resolved. Trimming shortened V by 0 bases and J by 0 bases, and 9 bases separated the two germline ends. This CDR3 is built from 16 residues. Germline CDR1 and CDR2: SGHRS and YFSETQ.

The chain links TRBV7-2 to TRBJ1-5, with TRBD1 as a possible D gene (6 bases). V shed 1 base and J shed 1 base, with 8 bases lying between them. Germline loops: CDR1 SGHTA, CDR2 FQGNSA. The CDR3 is 15 residues long. Here the CDR3 reads CASSLGGGSNQPQHF. CDR3 nucleotide sequence: TGTGCCAGCAGCTTAGGGGGGGGCAGCAATCAGCCCCAGCATTTT.

J is TRBJ1-1 and V is TRBV6-6, with 7 bases fitting TRBD1. J lost 5 bases, V lost 5 bases, and 5 bases had no gene match. The germline gives CDR1 MNHNY, CDR2 SVGAGI (reference sequence). This CDR3 spans 13 amino acids. The DNA for the CDR3 is TGTGCCAGCAGTAAGGGGACAGCTACTGAAGCTTTCTTT. It is translated as CASSKGTATEAFF.

This chain uses TRBV3-1 (or the pseudogene TRBV3-2) with TRBJ2-2, with 9 bases identical to TRBD2. The germline gives CDR1 LGHDT, CDR2 YNNKEL (reference sequence). V dropped 4 bases and J dropped 3; count of bases not matched to a gene: 3. There are 15 residues in the CDR3. The CDR3 region is CASSPRGRDTGELFF. For the CDR3, the DNA is TGTGCCAGCAGCCCTCGCGGGAGGGACACCGGGGAGCTGTTTTTT.

CDR3 coding DNA: TGTGCCAGCAGCCAAGGGCCCGGAGAAGTTTACGAGCAGTACTTC. Protein product: CASSQGPGEVYEQYF. The V gene is TRBV3-1 (or the pseudogene TRBV3-2), the J gene TRBJ2-7, with unresolved D. Germline V lookup: CDR1 LGHDT, CDR2 YNNKEL (reference sequence). Deletions cut 1 base from V and 4 bases from J, with 14 bases between. This CDR3 contains 15 residues.

This chain uses TRBV25-1 with TRBJ2-5; D call uncertain. CDR1 and CDR2 (germline): MGHDK, SYGVNS. V shed 3 bases and J shed 9 bases, with 14 bases lying between them. The CDR3 spans 13 residues. CDR3 in DNA: TGTGCCAGCAGTGATGAAGGATTCAGCGCCCAGTACTTC. Translating it yields CASSDEGFSAQYF. The variable domain in full, completed from reference TRBV25-1 and TRBJ2-5, reads EADIYQTPRYLVIGTGKKITLECSQTMGHDKMYWYQQDPGMELHLIHYSYGVNSTEKGDLSSESTVSRIRTEHFPLTLESARPSHTSQYLCASSDEGFSAQYFGPGTRLLVL.

V gene TRBV24-1 combines with J gene TRBJ1-2; 8 bases fit TRBD1. V lost 4 bases, J lost 4 bases, and 13 bases stayed unmatched. Germline-derived CDR1 and CDR2 are KGHDR and SFDVKD. The CDR3 is 17 residues long. CDR3 amino acids: CATSDAGTGAAIYGYTF. Here the CDR3 DNA reads TGTGCCACCAGTGACGCCGGGACAGGAGCCGCCATCTATGGCTACACCTTC.

This sequence joins TRBV27 and TRBJ1-5; D is possibly TRBD1 (5 bases). The V gene's germline CDR1 is MNHEY and CDR2 SMNVEV (reference sequence). The CDR3 covers 14 residues. Trimming cost V 5 bases and J 9 bases, with 17 bases left between them. The CDR3 here is CASSPSGLGGPQHF. The CDR3 DNA follows: TGTGCCAGCAGTCCCTCGGGGCTGGGAGGGCCCCAGCATTTT.

The chain combines TRBV7-2 with TRBJ1-3, with D unclear. V lost 5 bases to trimming and J lost 0 bases, with 5 bases between them. Per the germline V gene, CDR1 is SGHTA and CDR2 is FQGNSA. This CDR3 has 13 amino acids. DNA of the CDR3: TGTGCCAGCAGCGAGAGCTCTGGAAACACCATATATTTT. This gives the protein CASSESSGNTIYF.

The gene calls are TRBV18 and TRBJ2-2; D is unclear. Per the germline V gene, CDR1 is KGHSH and CDR2 is LQKENI. This CDR3 spans 16 amino acids. The V end lost 3 bases, the J end lost 3 bases, and 14 bases lay between the germline ends. Here the CDR3 reads CASSPASADYTGELFF. CDR3 nucleotide sequence: TGTGCCAGCTCACCTGCTTCAGCAGACTACACCGGGGAGCTGTTTTTT.

This chain uses TRBV7-2 with TRBJ2-5; TRBD2 agrees at 10 bases. J lost 4 bases, V lost 1 base, and 6 bases had no gene match. Germline loops: CDR1 SGHTA, CDR2 FQGNSA. This CDR3 region has 16 residues. The CDR3 loop reads CASSLESSGRTETQYF. The CDR3 region has the DNA TGTGCCAGCAGCTTAGAGTCTAGCGGGAGAACAGAGACCCAGTACTTC.

The rearrangement uses TRBV6-2 or TRBV6-3 and TRBJ2-7, with unresolved D. The CDR3 consists of 12 residues. Per germline, CDR1 MNHEY and CDR2 SVGEGT. V dropped 4 bases and J dropped 3 bases, with 7 bases sitting between them. The CDR3: CASSFHNYEQYF. The CDR3, as DNA: TGTGCCAGCAGTTTTCACAACTACGAGCAGTACTTC.

The chain uses TRBV4-1 and TRBJ1-1; 8 positions agree with TRBD1. This CDR3 is built from 15 residues. Trimming cost V 3 bases and J 1 base; bases outside gene matches: 4. CDR1 and CDR2 (germline): MGHRA, YSYEKL. The chain's CDR3 is CASSHGQGRNTEAFF. The CDR3 DNA sequence: TGCGCCAGCAGCCACGGACAGGGAAGGAACACTGAAGCTTTCTTT.

This chain uses TRBV7-3 with TRBJ1-1; D not certain. Germline loops: CDR1 SGHTA, CDR2 FQGTGA. The CDR3 sequence is 13 residues long. V lost 5 bases to trimming and J lost 4 bases, with 11 bases between them. As DNA, the CDR3 is TGTGCCAGCAGCCCTCTGACGGGCACTGAAGCTTTCTTT. Residues: CASSPLTGTEAFF.

J is TRBJ1-1 and V is TRBV5-1; D possibly corresponds to TRBD1 (6 bases). Germline CDR1 and CDR2: SGHRS and YFSETQ. Trimming cost V 1 base and J 1 base, with 8 bases left between them. The CDR3 consists of 14 residues. CDR3: CASSLPTGNTEAFF. CDR3 bases: TGCGCCAGCAGCTTGCCGACAGGGAACACTGAAGCTTTCTTT.

CDR3 protein: CSASPSGSRDTQYF. The CDR3 region has the DNA TGCAGTGCTAGTCCTAGCGGGAGTCGGGATACGCAGTATTTT. This chain connects TRBV20-1 to TRBJ2-3; TRBD2 agrees at 10 bases. CDR1 is DFQATT and CDR2 is SNEGSKA in the germline V gene (reference sequence). The V and J ends lost 3 bases and 6 bases, in that order; junction bases with no gene match: 6. The CDR3 consists of 14 residues.

The V call is TRBV30, the J call TRBJ1-5; D gene unclear. V was shortened by 1 base and J by 2 bases, with 15 bases between the two germline ends. Per the germline V gene, CDR1 is GTSNPN and CDR2 is SVGIG (reference sequence). CDR3 length: 16 residues. CDR3: CAWSEGTPGGNQPQHF. In DNA, the CDR3 is TGTGCCTGGAGTGAAGGTACCCCGGGAGGCAATCAGCCCCAGCATTTT.

The V call is TRBV5-6, the J call TRBJ1-2; D remains unclear. Per germline, CDR1 SGHDT and CDR2 YYEEEE. The CDR3 has 14 amino acids. The V end lost 1 base, the J end lost 1 base, and 8 bases lay between the germline ends. The CDR3 region has the DNA TGTGCCAGCAGCTTGCCCCCTATTAACTATGGCTACACCTTC. Its protein product is CASSLPPINYGYTF.

The V call is TRBV21-1, the J call TRBJ2-7; TRBD2 is taken as the D call from the table, unchecked against the DNA. TRBV21-1 is tagged as a pseudogene. This CDR3 spans 15 amino acids. CDR3 loop: CASSELAGGPYEQYF. The CDR3 DNA sequence: TGTGCCAGCAGCGAACTAGCGGGAGGGCCGTACGAGCAGTACTTC.

This clone was detected a few times. This chain links TRBV27 with TRBJ2-7, with D maybe TRBD1 (6 bases). The germline V gene has CDR1 MNHEY and CDR2 SMNVEV (reference sequence). This CDR3 has 13 residues. V lost 4 bases and J 3 bases, leaving 10 bases between the germline ends. CDR3 bases: TGTGCCAGCAGTTCACTACAGGGCTACGAGCAGTACTTC. This encodes CASSSLQGYEQYF.

This chain uses TRBV7-2 with TRBJ2-7, with 12 positions matching TRBD2. Germline loops: CDR1 SGHTA, CDR2 FQGNSA. The CDR3 is made up of 15 amino acids. V dropped 5 bases and J dropped 5; count of bases not matched to a gene: 7. DNA of the CDR3: TGTGCCAGCAGCCCGGGACTAGCGGGTTTCCACGAGCAGTACTTC. Amino acids: CASSPGLAGFHEQYF.

The chain couples TRBV14 to TRBJ2-3; D may be TRBD2 (6 bases). V lost 2 bases and J 4 bases, leaving 7 bases between the germline ends. Germline V gene data show CDR1 as SGHDN and CDR2 as FVKESK. This CDR3 has 13 amino acids. CDR3 protein: CASSQRGADTQYF. The CDR3, as DNA: TGTGCCAGCAGCCAACGCGGGGCAGATACGCAGTATTTT.

This sequence joins TRBV2 and TRBJ1-1; D ambiguous. With 0 bases removed from V and 6 bases from J, the gap between germline ends came to 5 bases. Germline V gene lookup returns CDR1 SNHLY and CDR2 FYNNEI. This CDR3 is built from 12 residues. The CDR3: CASSEATAEAFF. DNA for the CDR3: TGTGCCAGCAGTGAAGCTACAGCTGAAGCTTTCTTT. Full variable domain (rest looked up from reference TRBV2 and TRBJ1-1): EPEVTQTPSHQVTQMGQEVILRCVPISNHLYFYWYRQILGQKVEFLVSFYNNEISEKSEIFDDQFSVERPDGSNFTLKIRSTKLEDSAMYFCASSEATAEAFFGQGTRLTVV.

The chain combines TRBV9 with TRBJ2-1, with D possibly being TRBD2 (6 bases). The ends were cut back, 0 bases at V and 1 base at J, with 8 bases in the middle. Germline CDR1 and CDR2: SGDLS and YYNGEE. CDR3 length: 15 amino acids. The CDR3 DNA follows: TGTGCCAGCAGCGTAGCGGGAGCATCCTACAATGAGCAGTTCTTC. It codes for CASSVAGASYNEQFF.

V gene TRBV7-2 combines with J gene TRBJ2-5; tentative D call: TRBD1 (6 bases). The CDR3 runs 13 residues. Germline V gene lookup returns CDR1 SGHTA and CDR2 FQGNSA. V was trimmed by 0 bases and J by 4 bases, leaving 6 bases between them. The CDR3 loop is CASSLARGETQYF. The CDR3 nucleotides are TGTGCCAGCAGCTTAGCCAGGGGAGAGACCCAGTACTTC.

The chain recombines TRBV9 with TRBJ1-3; weak D call: TRBD1 (5 bases). The V and J ends lost 4 bases and 1 base respectively, with 12 bases between them. CDR1 is SGDLS and CDR2 is YYNGEE in the germline V gene. The CDR3 spans 15 residues. CDR3 sequence (DNA): TGTGCCAGCAGCCCGTCGGGGGTGTCTGGAAACACCATATATTTT. Its translation is CASSPSGVSGNTIYF.

The chain links TRBV2 to TRBJ2-4; a possible D gene is TRBD2 (6 bases). The V gene lost 9 bases and the J gene lost 3 bases, with 15 bases spanning the gap. CDR3 length: 14 amino acids. Germline loops: CDR1 SNHLY, CDR2 FYNNEI. The CDR3 region is CASTLGLSKNIQYF. As DNA, the CDR3 is TGTGCCAGTACTTTGGGACTCAGCAAAAACATTCAGTACTTC.

The rearrangement links TRBV5-8 to TRBJ2-7; 11 bases are a match to TRBD2. V shed 4 bases, J shed 1 base, and the junction held 10 bases outside the gene matches. Per germline, CDR1 SGHTS and CDR2 YDEGEE. The CDR3 extends over 17 amino acids. Written as DNA, the CDR3 is TGTGCCAGCAGCCCGACGGGACTAGCGGATGCTTCCTACGAGCAGTACTTC. This codes for CASSPTGLADASYEQYF. Supplemented by reference TRBV5-8 and TRBJ2-7, the full variable domain reads EAGVTQSPTHLIKTRGQQATLRCSPISGHTSVYWYQQALGLGLQFLLWYDEGEERNRGNFPPRFSGRQFPNYSSELNVNALELEDSALYLCASSPTGLADASYEQYFGPGTRLTVT.

The V and J genes are TRBV18 and TRBJ1-1; D not resolved. Per the germline V gene, CDR1 is KGHSH and CDR2 is LQKENI. CDR3 length equals 15 residues. Trimming took 3 bases from V and 2 from J, leaving 13 bases between them. CDR3 residues: CASSPEGGLNTEAFF. The CDR3 region has the DNA TGTGCCAGCTCACCTGAGGGCGGGTTAAACACTGAAGCTTTCTTT. Complete variable domain (other parts from reference TRBV18 and TRBJ1-1): NAGVMQNPRHLVRRRGQEARLRCSPMKGHSHVYWYRQLPEEGLKFMVYLQKENIIDESGMPKERFSAEFPKEGPSILRIQQVVRGDSAAYFCASSPEGGLNTEAFFGQGTRLTVV.